This record concerns one T cell receptor beta chain sequence. The antigen is undetermined. The data derive from a study of T cell responses to AZD1222 COVID-19 vaccine. The data were produced by immunoSEQ multiplex PCR, yet TCRdb's version contains in-frame clones alone and is incomplete. The table includes about 98,000 clones, about 88% detected once. Whole-study findings and limits: None of the repertoires were sampled until the peak T cell response had passed. With two AZD1222 doses given, Spike-specific TCR breadth and depth both rose. Mostly white British, mostly female donors; authors suggested clonal diversity may be underestimated.

CDR1 and CDR2 from the germline V gene are SGHDN and FVKESK. The CDR3 extends over 16 amino acids. Germline trimming cut 1 base from V and 7 bases from J; bases unmatched to any gene: 12. Sequenced here: peripheral blood, sampled on day 0 of AZD1222 vaccination. This TCR was sampled from an adult in good health. The rearrangement uses TRBV14 and TRBJ2-7, with 8 bases identical to TRBD1. DNA for the CDR3: TGTGCCAGCAGCCAAGCTCTAACGGGACAGGAGAAAGAGCAGTACTTC. Protein sequence: CASSQALTGQEKEQYF.